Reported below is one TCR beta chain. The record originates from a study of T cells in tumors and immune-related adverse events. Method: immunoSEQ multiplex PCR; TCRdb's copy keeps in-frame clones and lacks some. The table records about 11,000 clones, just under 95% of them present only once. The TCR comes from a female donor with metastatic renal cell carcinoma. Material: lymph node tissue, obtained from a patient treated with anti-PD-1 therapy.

The CDR3 bases are TGTGCCAGCAGCCGTGGGTACGAGCAGTACTTC. Amino acids: CASSRGYEQYF. The V call is TRBV6-5, the J call TRBJ2-7; D is ambiguous. CDR1 and CDR2 (germline): MNHEY, SVGAGI. Trimming removed 6 bases from V and 4 bases from J, with 7 bases in between. The CDR3 has 11 amino acids.